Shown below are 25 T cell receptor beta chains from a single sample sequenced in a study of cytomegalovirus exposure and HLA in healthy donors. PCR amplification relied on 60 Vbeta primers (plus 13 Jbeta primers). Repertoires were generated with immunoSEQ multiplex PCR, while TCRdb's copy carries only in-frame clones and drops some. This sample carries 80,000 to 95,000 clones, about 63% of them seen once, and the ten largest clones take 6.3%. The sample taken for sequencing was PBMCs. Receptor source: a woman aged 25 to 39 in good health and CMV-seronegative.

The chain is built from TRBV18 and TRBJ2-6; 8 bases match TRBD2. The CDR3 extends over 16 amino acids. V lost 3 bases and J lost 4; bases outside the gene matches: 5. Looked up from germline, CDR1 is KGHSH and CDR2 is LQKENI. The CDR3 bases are TGTGCCAGCTCACCGCAGCGGGAGCCCGGGGCCAACGTCCTGACTTTC. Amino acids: CASSPQREPGANVLTF. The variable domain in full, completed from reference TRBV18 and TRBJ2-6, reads NAGVMQNPRHLVRRRGQEARLRCSPMKGHSHVYWYRQLPEEGLKFMVYLQKENIIDESGMPKERFSAEFPKEGPSILRIQQVVRGDSAAYFCASSPQREPGANVLTFGAGSRLTVL.

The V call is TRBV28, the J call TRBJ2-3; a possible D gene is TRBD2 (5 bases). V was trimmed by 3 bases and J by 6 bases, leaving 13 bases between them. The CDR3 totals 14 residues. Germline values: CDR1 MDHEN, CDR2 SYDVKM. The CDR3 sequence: CASSFGVEVDTQYF. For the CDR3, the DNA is TGTGCCAGCAGTTTCGGAGTGGAGGTGGATACGCAGTATTTT.

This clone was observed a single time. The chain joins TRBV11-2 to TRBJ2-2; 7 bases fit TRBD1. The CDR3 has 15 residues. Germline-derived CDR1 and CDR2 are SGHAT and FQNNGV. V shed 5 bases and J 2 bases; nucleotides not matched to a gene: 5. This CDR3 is CASSMNRGNTGELFF. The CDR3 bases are TGTGCCAGCAGCATGAACAGGGGTAACACCGGGGAGCTGTTTTTT.

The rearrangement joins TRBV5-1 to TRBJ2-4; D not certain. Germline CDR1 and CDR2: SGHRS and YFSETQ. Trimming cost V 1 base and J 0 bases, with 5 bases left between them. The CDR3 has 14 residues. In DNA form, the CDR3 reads TGCGCCAGCAGCTTGTCCCTAGCCAAAAACATTCAGTACTTC. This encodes CASSLSLAKNIQYF.

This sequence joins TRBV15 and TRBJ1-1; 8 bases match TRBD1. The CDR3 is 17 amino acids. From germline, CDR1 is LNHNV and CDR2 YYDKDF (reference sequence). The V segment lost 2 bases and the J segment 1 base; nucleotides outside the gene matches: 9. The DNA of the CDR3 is TGTGCCACCAGCAGATTATACAGGGGGAGGGGGAACACTGAAGCTTTCTTT. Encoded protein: CATSRLYRGRGNTEAFF.

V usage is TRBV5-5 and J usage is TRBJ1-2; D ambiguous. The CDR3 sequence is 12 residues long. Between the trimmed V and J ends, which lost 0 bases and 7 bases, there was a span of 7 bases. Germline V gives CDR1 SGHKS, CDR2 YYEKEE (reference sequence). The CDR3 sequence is CASSLGPSGYTF. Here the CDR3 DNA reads TGTGCCAGCAGCTTGGGGCCGTCTGGCTACACCTTC.

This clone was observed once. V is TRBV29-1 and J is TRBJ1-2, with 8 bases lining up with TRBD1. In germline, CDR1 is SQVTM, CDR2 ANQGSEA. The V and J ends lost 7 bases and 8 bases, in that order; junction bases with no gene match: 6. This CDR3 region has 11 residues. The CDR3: CSAGQGLGYTF. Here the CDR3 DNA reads TGCAGCGCTGGACAGGGACTAGGCTACACCTTC.

The CDR3 is CASSLGTSGDTQYF. Written as DNA, the CDR3 is TGTGCCAGCAGCCTCGGGACTAGCGGAGATACGCAGTATTTT. V is TRBV7-3 and J is TRBJ2-3; 11 bases are a match to TRBD2. There are 14 residues in the CDR3. Germline-derived CDR1 and CDR2 are SGHTA and FQGTGA. Losses at the gene ends were 5 bases for V and 5 bases for J; bases not matched to a gene: 3.

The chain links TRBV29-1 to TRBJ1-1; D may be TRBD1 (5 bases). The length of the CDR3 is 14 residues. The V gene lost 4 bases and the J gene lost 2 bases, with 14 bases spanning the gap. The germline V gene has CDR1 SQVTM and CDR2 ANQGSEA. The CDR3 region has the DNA TGCAGCGTTGTGGGGAAAACAGGAAACACTGAAGCTTTCTTT. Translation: CSVVGKTGNTEAFF.

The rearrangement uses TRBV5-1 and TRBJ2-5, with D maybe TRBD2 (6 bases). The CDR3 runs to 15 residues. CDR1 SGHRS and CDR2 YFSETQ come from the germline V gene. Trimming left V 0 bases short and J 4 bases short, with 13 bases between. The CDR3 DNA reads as TGCGCCAGCAGCTTGGAGGCCCAGGGAGGAGAGACCCAGTACTTC. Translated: CASSLEAQGGETQYF.

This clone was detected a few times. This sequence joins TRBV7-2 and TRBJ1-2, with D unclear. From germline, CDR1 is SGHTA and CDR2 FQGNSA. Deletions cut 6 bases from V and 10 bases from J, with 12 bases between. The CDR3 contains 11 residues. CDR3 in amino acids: CASRVAYFYTF. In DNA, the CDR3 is TGTGCCAGCAGAGTAGCCTATTTCTACACCTTC.

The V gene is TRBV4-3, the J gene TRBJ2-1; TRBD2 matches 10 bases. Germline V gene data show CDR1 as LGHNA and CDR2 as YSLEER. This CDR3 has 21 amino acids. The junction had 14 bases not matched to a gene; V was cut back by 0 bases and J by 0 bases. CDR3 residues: CASSQDSWTSGPNASYNEQFF. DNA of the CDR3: TGCGCCAGCAGCCAAGATAGTTGGACTAGCGGTCCAAATGCCTCCTACAATGAGCAGTTCTTC.

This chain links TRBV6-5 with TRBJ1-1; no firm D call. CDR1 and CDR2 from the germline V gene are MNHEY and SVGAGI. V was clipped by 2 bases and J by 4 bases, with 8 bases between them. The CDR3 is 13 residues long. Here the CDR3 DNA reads TGTGCCAGCAGTTACCGGGTGGGCACTGAAGCTTTCTTT. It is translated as CASSYRVGTEAFF.

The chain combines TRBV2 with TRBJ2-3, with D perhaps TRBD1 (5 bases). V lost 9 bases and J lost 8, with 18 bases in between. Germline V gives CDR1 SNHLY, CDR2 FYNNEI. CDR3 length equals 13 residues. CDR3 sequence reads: CASQAQGVFTQYF. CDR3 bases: TGTGCCAGTCAGGCCCAAGGGGTGTTTACGCAGTATTTT. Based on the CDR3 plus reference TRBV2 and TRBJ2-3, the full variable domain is EPEVTQTPSHQVTQMGQEVILRCVPISNHLYFYWYRQILGQKVEFLVSFYNNEISEKSEIFDDQFSVERPDGSNFTLKIRSTKLEDSAMYFCASQAQGVFTQYFGPGTRLTVL.

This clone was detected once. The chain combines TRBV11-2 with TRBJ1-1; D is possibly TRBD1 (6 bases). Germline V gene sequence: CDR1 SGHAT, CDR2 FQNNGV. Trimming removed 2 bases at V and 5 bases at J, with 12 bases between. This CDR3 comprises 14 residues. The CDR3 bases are TGTGCCAGCAGCTTACCACCAGGGGAAACTGAAGCTTTCTTT. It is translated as CASSLPPGETEAFF.

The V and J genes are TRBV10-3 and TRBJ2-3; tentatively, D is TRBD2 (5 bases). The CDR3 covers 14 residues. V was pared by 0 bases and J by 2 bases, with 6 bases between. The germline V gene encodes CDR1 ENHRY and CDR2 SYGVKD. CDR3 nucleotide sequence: TGTGCCATCAGTGAGTCCGGGGACACAGATACGCAGTATTTT. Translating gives CAISESGDTDTQYF.

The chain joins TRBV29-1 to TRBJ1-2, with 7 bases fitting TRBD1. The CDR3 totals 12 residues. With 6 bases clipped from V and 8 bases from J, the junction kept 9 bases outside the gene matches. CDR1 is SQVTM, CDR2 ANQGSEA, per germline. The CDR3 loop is CSVSGTARGYTF. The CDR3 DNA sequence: TGCAGCGTATCAGGGACAGCGAGGGGCTACACCTTC.

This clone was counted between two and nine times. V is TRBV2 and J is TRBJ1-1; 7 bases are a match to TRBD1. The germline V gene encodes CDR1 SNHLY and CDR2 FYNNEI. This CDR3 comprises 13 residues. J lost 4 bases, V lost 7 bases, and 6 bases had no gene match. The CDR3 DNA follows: TGTGCCAGCACCCGGGACAGTGTCACTGAAGCTTTCTTT. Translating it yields CASTRDSVTEAFF.

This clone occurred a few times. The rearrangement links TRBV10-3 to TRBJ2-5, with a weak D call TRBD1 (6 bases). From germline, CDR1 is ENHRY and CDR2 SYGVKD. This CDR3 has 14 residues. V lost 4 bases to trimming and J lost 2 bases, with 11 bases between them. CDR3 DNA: TGTGCCATCAGTGGAACAGGGACGCAAGAGACCCAGTACTTC. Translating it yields CAISGTGTQETQYF.

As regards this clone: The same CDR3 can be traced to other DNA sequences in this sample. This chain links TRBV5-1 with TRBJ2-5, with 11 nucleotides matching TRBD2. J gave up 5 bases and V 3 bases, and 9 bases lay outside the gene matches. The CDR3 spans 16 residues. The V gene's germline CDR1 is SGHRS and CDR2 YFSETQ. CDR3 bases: TGCGCCAGCAGCTCCCAGACTAGCGGGACACAGGAGACCCAGTACTTC. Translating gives CASSSQTSGTQETQYF.

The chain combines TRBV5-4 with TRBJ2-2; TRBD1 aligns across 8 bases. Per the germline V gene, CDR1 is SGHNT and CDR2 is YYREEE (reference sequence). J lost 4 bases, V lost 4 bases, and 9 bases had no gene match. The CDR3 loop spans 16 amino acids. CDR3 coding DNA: TGTGCCAGCAGCCTCGGACAGGGTCAGATCACCGGGGAGCTGTTTTTT. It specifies CASSLGQGQITGELFF.

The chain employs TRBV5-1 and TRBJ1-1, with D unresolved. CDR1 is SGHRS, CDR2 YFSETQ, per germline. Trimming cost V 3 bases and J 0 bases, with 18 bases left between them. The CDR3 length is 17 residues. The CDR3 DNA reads TGCGCCAGCAGCTGGAAAGGACTGAAGGGCATGAACACTGAAGCTTTCTTT. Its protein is CASSWKGLKGMNTEAFF. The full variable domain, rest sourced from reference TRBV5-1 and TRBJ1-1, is KAGVTQTPRYLIKTRGQQVTLSCSPISGHRSVSWYQQTPGQGLQFLFEYFSETQRNKGNFPGRFSGRQFSNSRSEMNVSTLELGDSALYLCASSWKGLKGMNTEAFFGQGTRLTVV.

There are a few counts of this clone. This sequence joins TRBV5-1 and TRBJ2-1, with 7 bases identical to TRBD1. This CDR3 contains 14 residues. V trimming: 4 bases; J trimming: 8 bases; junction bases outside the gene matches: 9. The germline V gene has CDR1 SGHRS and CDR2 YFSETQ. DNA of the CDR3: TGCGCCAGCAGCGAGTCGTCAGGGGGAGATGAGCAGTTCTTC. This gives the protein CASSESSGGDEQFF.

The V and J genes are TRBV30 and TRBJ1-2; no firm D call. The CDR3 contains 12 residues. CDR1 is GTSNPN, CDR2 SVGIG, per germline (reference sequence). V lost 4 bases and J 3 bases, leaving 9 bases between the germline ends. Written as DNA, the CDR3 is TGTGCCTGGAAATCAGATTACTATGGCTACACCTTC. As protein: CAWKSDYYGYTF.

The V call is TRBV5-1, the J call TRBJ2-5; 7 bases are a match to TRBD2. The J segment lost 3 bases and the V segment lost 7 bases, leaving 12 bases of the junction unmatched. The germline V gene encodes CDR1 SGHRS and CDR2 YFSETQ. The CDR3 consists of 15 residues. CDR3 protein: CASGRSGVGKETQYF. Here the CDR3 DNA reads TGCGCCAGCGGGAGAAGCGGGGTTGGAAAAGAGACCCAGTACTTC. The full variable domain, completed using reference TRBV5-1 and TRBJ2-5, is KAGVTQTPRYLIKTRGQQVTLSCSPISGHRSVSWYQQTPGQGLQFLFEYFSETQRNKGNFPGRFSGRQFSNSRSEMNVSTLELGDSALYLCASGRSGVGKETQYFGPGTRLLVL.